The next 10 T cell receptor beta chains were all read from a single sample in a study of blood T cell repertoires in COVID-19. TCRdb's table, derived via immunoSEQ multiplex PCR, lists solely in-frame clones and lacks some. Altogether 40,000 to 60,000 clones are present, 70% to 85% being singletons, with the ten largest covering around 14%. Material: peripheral blood. Receptor source: a human donor in a cohort sampled during active COVID-19.

The V gene is TRBV7-2, the J gene TRBJ2-1; 7 bases are shared with TRBD2. The V and J ends lost 5 bases and 7 bases, in that order; junction bases with no gene match: 14. In germline, CDR1 is SGHTA, CDR2 FQGNSA. There are 16 residues in the CDR3. CDR3 protein: CASSRTRTRKGNEQFF. The CDR3 nucleotides read TGTGCCAGCAGCCGCACCAGGACTAGGAAGGGGAATGAGCAGTTCTTC. Variable domain in full (rest from reference TRBV7-2 and TRBJ2-1): GAGVSQSPSNKVTEKGKDVELRCDPISGHTALYWYRQSLGQGLEFLIYFQGNSAPDKSGLPSDRFSAERTGGSVSTLTIQRTQQEDSAVYLCASSRTRTRKGNEQFFGPGTRLTVL.

This clone was counted a few times. This chain connects TRBV5-1 to TRBJ2-1; tentative D call: TRBD2 (6 bases). This CDR3 has 13 amino acids. The germline gives CDR1 SGHRS, CDR2 YFSETQ. Trimming left V 4 bases short and J 3 bases short, with 8 bases between. The chain's CDR3 is CASSQDYYNEQFF. In DNA, the CDR3 is TGCGCCAGCAGCCAGGACTACTACAATGAGCAGTTCTTC.

This clone was picked up one time. The chain couples TRBV5-6 to TRBJ2-3, with TRBD1 matching over 7 bases. The CDR3 extends over 18 amino acids. With V trimmed by 1 base and J by 2 bases, 13 bases remained unmatched. Germline V gives CDR1 SGHDT, CDR2 YYEEEE. DNA of the CDR3: TGTGCCAGCAGCTTGCCGTATTTAGACAGGGCGGACACAGATACGCAGTATTTT. Its protein is CASSLPYLDRADTDTQYF.

This chain connects TRBV30 to TRBJ1-2; perhaps TRBD1 as D (5 bases). This CDR3 is 12 amino acids long. The ends were cut back, 4 bases at V and 5 bases at J, with 11 bases in the middle. Germline CDR1 is GTSNPN and CDR2 is SVGIG (reference sequence). Here the CDR3 reads CAWTAAGYGYTF. The CDR3 region has the DNA TGTGCCTGGACTGCGGCAGGGTATGGCTACACCTTC.

The V gene is TRBV7-2, the J gene TRBJ2-1; D gene ambiguous. Trimming stripped 5 bases from V and 5 bases from J, with 10 bases between. The CDR3 contains 13 residues. CDR1 is SGHTA, CDR2 FQGNSA, per germline. The CDR3 DNA follows: TGTGCCAGCAGCCCCAACCGCGACAATGAGCAGTTCTTC. This gives the protein CASSPNRDNEQFF. Looking up the rest from reference TRBV7-2 and TRBJ2-1 gives the full variable domain: GAGVSQSPSNKVTEKGKDVELRCDPISGHTALYWYRQSLGQGLEFLIYFQGNSAPDKSGLPSDRFSAERTGGSVSTLTIQRTQQEDSAVYLCASSPNRDNEQFFGPGTRLTVL.

V is TRBV2 and J is TRBJ1-1; tentative D call: TRBD1 (5 bases). This CDR3 is built from 13 residues. Trimming removed 7 bases from V and 2 bases from J, with 11 bases in between. Germline V gene sequence: CDR1 SNHLY, CDR2 FYNNEI. CDR3 DNA: TGTGCCAGCACCGGGGACTTTAACACTGAAGCTTTCTTT. Amino acid sequence: CASTGDFNTEAFF.

This rearrangement joins TRBV7-3 to TRBJ2-3; D is unclear. This CDR3 comprises 13 residues. V gave up 5 bases and J gave up 4 bases, with 10 bases separating them. Germline assignment: CDR1 SGHTA and CDR2 FQGTGA. The CDR3, as DNA: TGTGCCAGCAGCCAAAACCGAGCAGATACGCAGTATTTT. It yields the protein CASSQNRADTQYF.

This clone was observed a single time. The chain uses TRBV10-3 and TRBJ2-3; no clear D gene. CDR1 is ENHRY and CDR2 is SYGVKD in the germline V gene. The length of the CDR3 is 15 residues. V lost 6 bases to trimming and J lost 6 bases, with 19 bases between them. The CDR3, as DNA: TGTGCCATCAGGAAACTCGGTGGGCCTTCTGATACGCAGTATTTT. This gives the protein CAIRKLGGPSDTQYF.

V and J are TRBV7-2 and TRBJ1-5, with D tentatively TRBD1 (5 bases). In germline, CDR1 is SGHTA, CDR2 FQGNSA. This CDR3 has 14 amino acids. V dropped 5 bases and J dropped 5 bases, with 13 bases sitting between them. The DNA for the CDR3 is TGTGCCAGCAGCCAAATAAGGGGCGATCAGCCCCAGCATTTT. This sequence encodes CASSQIRGDQPQHF.

The chain recombines TRBV24-1 with TRBJ1-2; possibly TRBD1 for D (5 bases). This CDR3 is 15 amino acids long. Germline loops: CDR1 KGHDR, CDR2 SFDVKD. V dropped 3 bases and J dropped 3 bases, with 13 bases sitting between them. CDR3 protein: CATSDDSSPYYGYTF. The CDR3, as DNA: TGTGCCACCAGTGATGACAGCTCCCCCTACTATGGCTACACCTTC.